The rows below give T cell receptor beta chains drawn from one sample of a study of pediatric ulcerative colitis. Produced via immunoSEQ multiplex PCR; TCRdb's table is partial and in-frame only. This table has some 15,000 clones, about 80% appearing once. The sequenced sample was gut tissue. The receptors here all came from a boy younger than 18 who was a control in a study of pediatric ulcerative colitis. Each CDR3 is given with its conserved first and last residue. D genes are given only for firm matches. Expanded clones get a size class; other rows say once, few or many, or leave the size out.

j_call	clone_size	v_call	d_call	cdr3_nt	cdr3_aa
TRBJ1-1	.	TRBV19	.	TGTGCCAGTAGTATAGGGAATGGAAAAGCTTTCTTT	CASSIGNGKAFF
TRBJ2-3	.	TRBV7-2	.	TGTGCCAGCGGATGGGGAGAGGCTAGCACAGATACGCAGTATTTT	CASGWGEASTDTQYF
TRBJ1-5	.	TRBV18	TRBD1	TGTGCCAGCTCATCACACAGGGGGGCGCGGCCCCAGCATTTT	CASSSHRGARPQHF
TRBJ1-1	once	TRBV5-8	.	TGTGCAGGGGACGAAGTGAACACTGAAGCTTTCTTT	CAGDEVNTEAFF
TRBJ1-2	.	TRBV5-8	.	TGTGCCAGCAGCTTGCCTAACTATGGCTACACCTTC	CASSLPNYGYTF
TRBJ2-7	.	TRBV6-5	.	TGTGCCAGCAGTTACGCCGACGGGACCTACGAGCAGTACTTC	CASSYADGTYEQYF
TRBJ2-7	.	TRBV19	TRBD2	TGTGCCAGTAGTGCGGGAGCCCTTAGGGACGAGCAGTACTTC	CASSAGALRDEQYF
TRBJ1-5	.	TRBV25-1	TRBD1	TGTGCCAGCAGTGGGACAGGTTCTCATCAGCCCCAGCATTTT	CASSGTGSHQPQHF
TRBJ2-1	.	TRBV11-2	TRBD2	TGTGCCAGCAGCTTAGAAGGGACTAGTTATACTGAGCAGTTCTTC	CASSLEGTSYTEQFF
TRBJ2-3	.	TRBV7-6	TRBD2	TGTGCCAGCAGCCTCACTCCCCCGACTAGCGGGAGGGCCCGAGATACGCAGTATTTT	CASSLTPPTSGRARDTQYF
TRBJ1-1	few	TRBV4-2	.	TGTGCCAGCAGCCCAACGCGGGGGCACATTGGTGAAGCTTTCTTT	CASSPTRGHIGEAFF
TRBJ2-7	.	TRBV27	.	TGTGCCAGCAGTATAGGGCTAGCGTCGAGCTCCTACGAGCAGTACTTC	CASSIGLASSSYEQYF
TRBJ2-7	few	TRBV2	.	TGTGCCAGACATCGGTTCGAAGGGTCCTACGAGCAGTACTTC	CARHRFEGSYEQYF
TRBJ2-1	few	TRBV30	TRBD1	TGTGCCTGGAGTGAGACAGGGGGTGAGCAGTTCTTC	CAWSETGGEQFF
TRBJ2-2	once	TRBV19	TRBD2	TGTTGTAGCGGGAGGGTGAACACCGGGGAGCTGTTTTTT	CCSGRVNTGELFF
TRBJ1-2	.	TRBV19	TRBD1	TGTGCCAGTAGTATGAGACAGGGGGACTATGGCTACACCTTC	CASSMRQGDYGYTF
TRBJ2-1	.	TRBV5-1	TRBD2	TGCGCCAGCAGCACCCAAACGGGACTAGCGAGATACAATGAGCAGTTCTTC	CASSTQTGLARYNEQFF
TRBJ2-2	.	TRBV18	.	TGTGCCAGCTCACCACTTCTCGGCGCCGGGGAGCTGTTTTTT	CASSPLLGAGELFF
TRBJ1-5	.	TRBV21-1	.	TGTGCCAGCAGCAAAAAGGGACACAATCAGCCCCAGCATTTT	CASSKKGHNQPQHF
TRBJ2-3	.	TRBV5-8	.	TGTGCCAGCAGCTCCAGGAGCGGACAGACAGATACGCAGTATTTT	CASSSRSGQTDTQYF
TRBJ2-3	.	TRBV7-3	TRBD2	TGTGCCAGCAGCCCTAGCGGGGGGGCCCAGTATTTT	CASSPSGGAQYF
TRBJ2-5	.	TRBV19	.	TGTGCCAGTTCAGCGGGACAGGTCGAGACCCAGTACTTC	CASSAGQVETQYF
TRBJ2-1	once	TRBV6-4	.	TGTGCCAGCAGTGTAGGGACTGACAATGAGCAGTTCTTC	CASSVGTDNEQFF
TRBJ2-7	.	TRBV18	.	TGTGCCAGCTCACCTTCCGGGGGCGGCTACGAGCAGTACTTC	CASSPSGGGYEQYF
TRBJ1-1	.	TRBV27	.	TGTGCCAGCAGACCCTCCCTAAACACTGAAGCTTTCTTT	CASRPSLNTEAFF
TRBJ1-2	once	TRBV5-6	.	TGTGCCAGCAGCTTGGCCAGAGGGATCTTTAGACATGGCTACACCTTC	CASSLARGIFRHGYTF
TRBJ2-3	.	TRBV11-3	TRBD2	TGTGCCAGCAGCCCAGGGACTAGCGGGAGGTCAGATACGCAGTATTTT	CASSPGTSGRSDTQYF
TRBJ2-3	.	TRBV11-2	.	TGTGCCAGCAGCCCCTCGCTAACCGATACGCAGTATTTT	CASSPSLTDTQYF
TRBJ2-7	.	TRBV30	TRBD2	TGTGCCTGGAGTGTAGGGACTAGCGGGGGCTACGAGCAGTACTTC	CAWSVGTSGGYEQYF
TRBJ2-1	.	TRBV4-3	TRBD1	TGCGCCAGCAGCCAAGAAGGACAGGGCAATGAGCAGTTCTTC	CASSQEGQGNEQFF
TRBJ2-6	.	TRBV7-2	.	TGTGCCAGCAGCTCAGGACAAGCCCGCTCTGGGGCCAACGTCCTGACTTTC	CASSSGQARSGANVLTF
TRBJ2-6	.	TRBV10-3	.	TGTGCCATCTTGGCTGGGGCCAACGTCCTGACTTTC	CAILAGANVLTF
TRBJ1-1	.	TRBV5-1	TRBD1	TGCGCCAGCAGCATTACAGGGGGCAACACTGAAGCTTTCTTT	CASSITGGNTEAFF
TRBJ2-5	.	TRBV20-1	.	TGCAGTGCGGCTGAAGAGACCCAGTACTTC	CSAAEETQYF
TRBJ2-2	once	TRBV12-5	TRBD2	TGTGCTAGTGGTTTGCTGGGGACTAGCGGAGTGGGTTTGAACACCGGGGAGCTGTTTTTT	CASGLLGTSGVGLNTGELFF
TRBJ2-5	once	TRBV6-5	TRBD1	TGTGCCAGCAGCAGGGGGCTCCGGGAGACCCAGTACTTC	CASSRGLRETQYF
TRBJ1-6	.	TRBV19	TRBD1	TGTGCCAGTAGCTCCGGGACAGGGGCGTATAATTCACCCCTCCACTTT	CASSSGTGAYNSPLHF
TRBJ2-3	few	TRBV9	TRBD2	TGTGCCAGCAGCGTACAAGCTAGCGGGAACACAGATACGCAGTATTTT	CASSVQASGNTDTQYF
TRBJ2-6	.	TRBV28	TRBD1	TGTGCCAGCAGGACCGGGACAGGGTATTCTGGGGCCAACGTCCTGACTTTC	CASRTGTGYSGANVLTF
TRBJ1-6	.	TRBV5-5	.	TGTGCCAGCAGCTTGGTTGGGGATTCACCCCTCCACTTT	CASSLVGDSPLHF
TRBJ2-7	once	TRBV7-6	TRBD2	TGTGCCAGCAGCCCACGGAACCGGGGGGTGAATCAGTACTTC	CASSPRNRGVNQYF
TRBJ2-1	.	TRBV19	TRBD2	TGTGCCAGTAGTATTATTGGGACTAGCGGGAGTGGGGCCTACAATGAGCAGTTCTTC	CASSIIGTSGSGAYNEQFF
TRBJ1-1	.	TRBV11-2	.	TGTGCCAGCAGCTTACGGTTGGGGGACGCTGAAGCTTTCTTT	CASSLRLGDAEAFF
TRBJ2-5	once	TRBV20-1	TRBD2	TGCAGTGCGAGGACTAGCGAGACCCAGTACTTC	CSARTSETQYF
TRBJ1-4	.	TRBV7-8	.	TGTGCCAGCAGCTTAGGGGATGGGATCACTAATGAAAAACTGTTTTTT	CASSLGDGITNEKLFF
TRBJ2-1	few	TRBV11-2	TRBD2	TGTGCCAGCAGCTCGCGAACTAGCGGAGTGAACAATGAGCAGTTCTTC	CASSSRTSGVNNEQFF
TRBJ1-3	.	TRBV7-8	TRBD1	TGTGCCAGCAGTCGACAGGGGGCTGGAAACACCATATATTTT	CASSRQGAGNTIYF
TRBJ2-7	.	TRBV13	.	TGTGCCAGCAGCGTAGGGGATAGCTCCTACGAGCAGTACTTC	CASSVGDSSYEQYF
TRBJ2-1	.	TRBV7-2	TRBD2	TGTGCCAGCAGCCCCGGGTTAGCGGGAGTCAATGAGCAGTTCTTC	CASSPGLAGVNEQFF
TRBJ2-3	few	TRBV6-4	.	TGTGCCAGCAGTGAGGAGGGGACAGATACGCAGTATTTT	CASSEEGTDTQYF